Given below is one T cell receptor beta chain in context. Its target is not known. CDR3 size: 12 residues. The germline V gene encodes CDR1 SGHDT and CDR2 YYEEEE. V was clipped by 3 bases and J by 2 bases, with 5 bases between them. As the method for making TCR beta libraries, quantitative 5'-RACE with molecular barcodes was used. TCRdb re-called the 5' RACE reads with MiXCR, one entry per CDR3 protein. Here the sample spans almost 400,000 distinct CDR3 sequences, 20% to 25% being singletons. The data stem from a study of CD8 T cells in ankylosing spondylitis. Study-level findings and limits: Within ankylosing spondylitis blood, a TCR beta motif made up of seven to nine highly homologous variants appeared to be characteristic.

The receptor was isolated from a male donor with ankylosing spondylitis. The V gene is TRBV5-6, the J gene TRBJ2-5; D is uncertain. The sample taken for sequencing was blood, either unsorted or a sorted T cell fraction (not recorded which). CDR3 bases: TGTGCCAGCAGCTCTATACAAGAGACCCAGTACTTC. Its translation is CASSSIQETQYF.